The 18 T cell receptor beta chains presented below share a single source sample, sequenced in a study of shared clonotypes between healthy human individuals. It was CD45RO-negative cells, positively selected for CCR7, that made up naive CD8 cells, with terminally differentiated effector memory CD45RA+ cells excluded. TCRdb keeps only in-frame clones here, not all; method: immunoSEQ multiplex PCR. Here the sample spans around 2,000,000 clones, less than 95% being singletons. Material: naive CD8+ T cells sorted from blood. Every receptor here comes from a man in his late teens or twenties in good health.

The rearrangement links TRBV7-9 to TRBJ2-3; D may be TRBD1 or TRBD2 (6 bases each). This CDR3 region has 15 residues. In germline, CDR1 is SEHNR, CDR2 FQNEAQ (reference sequence). The germline V and J ends were trimmed by 5 bases and 4 bases, with 16 bases remaining between them. Here the CDR3 reads CASSPPEGGSDTQYF. The DNA of the CDR3 is TGTGCCAGCAGCCCCCCCGAAGGGGGGTCAGATACGCAGTATTTT.

The J gene is TRBJ1-2, the V gene TRBV5-6; TRBD1 might be the D (6 bases). Germline V gene sequence: CDR1 SGHDT, CDR2 YYEEEE. V shed 2 bases and J shed 4 bases, with 15 bases lying between them. There are 15 residues in the CDR3. The CDR3 bases are TGTGCCAGCAGCTTAAATTTCGGGGGCGGCTATGGCTACACCTTC. This sequence encodes CASSLNFGGGYGYTF.

The chain joins TRBV28 to TRBJ2-7; D is undetermined. V was cut by 3 bases and J by 6 bases, with 6 bases left in between. In germline, CDR1 is MDHEN, CDR2 SYDVKM. The CDR3 contains 11 residues. The DNA of the CDR3 is TGTGCCAGCAGTTTTCGATCCGAGCAGTACTTC. Encoded protein: CASSFRSEQYF.

J is TRBJ2-2 and V is TRBV5-8; D could derive from TRBD1 or TRBD2 (6 bases each). The CDR3 totals 15 residues. Per germline, CDR1 SGHTS and CDR2 YDEGEE. Trimming took 6 bases from V and 6 from J, leaving 18 bases between them. The DNA for the CDR3 is TGTGCCAGCAAAGAACGGGGGCTTAACGCCGGGGAGCTGTTTTTT. Its protein product is CASKERGLNAGELFF.

The chain uses TRBV4-1 and TRBJ2-5; possible D gene TRBD2, 7 bases. The ends were cut back, 1 base at V and 2 bases at J, with 11 bases in the middle. Germline V lookup: CDR1 MGHRA, CDR2 YSYEKL. The CDR3 has 15 amino acids. CDR3 protein: CASSQVGGAQETQYF. The DNA for the CDR3 is TGCGCCAGCAGCCAAGTAGGGGGGGCTCAAGAGACCCAGTACTTC.

The V and J genes are TRBV4-3 and TRBJ2-7, with a weak D call TRBD2 (6 bases). Germline lookup yields CDR1 LGHNA and CDR2 YSLEER. CDR3 length: 15 amino acids. V was pared by 0 bases and J by 2 bases, with 11 bases between. CDR3 sequence: CASSQEPAGAYEQYF. CDR3 DNA: TGCGCCAGCAGCCAAGAACCAGCGGGCGCCTACGAGCAGTACTTC.

This clone showed up just once. The chain joins TRBV27 to TRBJ1-1; D not resolved. The CDR3 totals 14 residues. Trimming removed 6 bases at V and 0 bases at J, with 11 bases between. Germline V gene sequence: CDR1 MNHEY, CDR2 SMNVEV (reference sequence). Here the CDR3 DNA reads TGTGCCAGCAGAGAGTATGATATGAACACTGAAGCTTTCTTT. Its translation is CASREYDMNTEAFF.

The V gene is TRBV4-1, the J gene TRBJ1-2; perhaps TRBD1 as D (6 bases). The V gene lost 0 bases and the J gene lost 5 bases, with 10 bases spanning the gap. CDR1 MGHRA and CDR2 YSYEKL come from the germline V gene. The CDR3 loop spans 14 amino acids. CDR3 bases: TGCGCCAGCAGCCAAGACAGGGGATGGTATGGCTACACCTTC. Protein: CASSQDRGWYGYTF.

This clone has just a few counts. This chain uses TRBV10-2 with TRBJ1-2; D unclear. Germline V lookup: CDR1 WSHSY, CDR2 SAAADI. V lost 0 bases and J 6 bases, leaving 8 bases between the germline ends. The CDR3 is 13 residues long. CDR3 coding DNA: TGCGCCAGCAGTGAGTCGGGCCCTAATGGCTACACCTTC. Protein product: CASSESGPNGYTF.

The gene calls are TRBV6-5 and TRBJ2-3; TRBD2 matches 9 bases. Germline lookup yields CDR1 MNHEY and CDR2 SVGAGI. Losses at the gene ends were 6 bases for V and 13 bases for J; bases not matched to a gene: 11. This CDR3 is 13 amino acids long. CDR3 loop: CASRPLAGDRKYF. CDR3 in DNA: TGTGCCAGCAGGCCCTTAGCGGGAGATAGAAAGTATTTT.

V gene TRBV2 combines with J gene TRBJ2-1, with D tentatively TRBD1 (5 bases). The CDR3 is 14 amino acids. V dropped 4 bases and J dropped 5 bases, with 12 bases sitting between them. Per the germline V gene, CDR1 is SNHLY and CDR2 is FYNNEI. The CDR3 region has the DNA TGTGCCAGCAGTGTCAGGGTACGGGACAATGAGCAGTTCTTC. Translation: CASSVRVRDNEQFF. Using reference TRBV2 and TRBJ2-1 for the parts outside the CDR3, the full variable domain is EPEVTQTPSHQVTQMGQEVILRCVPISNHLYFYWYRQILGQKVEFLVSFYNNEISEKSEIFDDQFSVERPDGSNFTLKIRSTKLEDSAMYFCASSVRVRDNEQFFGPGTRLTVL.

The V and J genes are TRBV10-1 and TRBJ1-4; TRBD1 agrees at 7 bases. This CDR3 region has 13 residues. J was trimmed by 5 bases and V by 4 bases; bases with no gene match: 1. The germline V gene has CDR1 WNHNN and CDR2 SYGVQD (reference sequence). The CDR3 region has the DNA TGCGCCAGCAGTGCCAGGGGGAATGAAAAACTGTTTTTT. Translation: CASSARGNEKLFF.

The chain combines TRBV10-3 with TRBJ1-6, with D tentatively TRBD1 (5 bases). Looked up from germline, CDR1 is ENHRY and CDR2 is SYGVKD. V shed 10 bases and J shed 2 bases, with 15 bases lying between them. The CDR3 has 15 residues. The CDR3 here is CATQPGITYNSPLHF. DNA for the CDR3: TGTGCCACCCAACCAGGGATCACCTATAATTCACCCCTCCACTTT.

V is TRBV7-8 and J is TRBJ2-1; 9 bases are shared with TRBD2. Germline V CDR1 and CDR2: SGHVS, FQNEAQ. The CDR3 contains 19 residues. V shed 5 bases, J shed 0 bases, and the junction held 14 bases outside the gene matches. CDR3 sequence reads: CASSIHLSGGPPSYNEQFF. The CDR3 nucleotides read TGTGCCAGCAGCATCCACCTCAGCGGGGGGCCCCCCTCCTACAATGAGCAGTTCTTC.

A note on this clone: Different DNA sequences within this sample yield the same CDR3. The chain uses TRBV5-6 and TRBJ2-1; D remains ambiguous. CDR1 SGHDT and CDR2 YYEEEE come from the germline V gene. There are 14 residues in the CDR3. V lost 2 bases and J 1 base, leaving 7 bases between the germline ends. CDR3 nucleotide sequence: TGTGCCAGCAGCTTAGGAGCGTCCTACAATGAGCAGTTCTTC. Amino acids: CASSLGASYNEQFF.

This chain connects TRBV29-1 to TRBJ2-1; 13 bases map to TRBD2. Germline loops: CDR1 SQVTM, CDR2 ANQGSEA. The length of the CDR3 is 20 residues. Germline trimming cut 5 bases from V and 0 bases from J; bases unmatched to any gene: 16. The CDR3 bases are TGCAGCGTTTTGGGACAACCCGGGACTAGCGGGGCGAGCTCCTACAATGAGCAGTTCTTC. Residues: CSVLGQPGTSGASSYNEQFF.

This chain connects TRBV19 to TRBJ2-2; D remains ambiguous. The ends were cut back, 4 bases at V and 6 bases at J, with 6 bases in the middle. CDR3 length: 12 residues. Germline CDR1 reads LNHDA; CDR2 reads SQIVND (reference sequence). The CDR3 DNA reads as TGTGCCAGTAGTACGTGGGCCGGGGAGCTGTTTTTT. Encoded protein: CASSTWAGELFF.

CDR3 in DNA: TGTGCCAGCAGCTCCCACCCCCCCCCGACAGGGGACTACGAGCAGTACTTC. Amino acid sequence: CASSSHPPPTGDYEQYF. The chain employs TRBV9 and TRBJ2-7, with 8 bases fitting TRBD1. The J segment lost 3 bases and the V segment lost 4 bases, leaving 15 bases of the junction unmatched. The CDR3 spans 17 residues. Per the germline V gene, CDR1 is SGDLS and CDR2 is YYNGEE.